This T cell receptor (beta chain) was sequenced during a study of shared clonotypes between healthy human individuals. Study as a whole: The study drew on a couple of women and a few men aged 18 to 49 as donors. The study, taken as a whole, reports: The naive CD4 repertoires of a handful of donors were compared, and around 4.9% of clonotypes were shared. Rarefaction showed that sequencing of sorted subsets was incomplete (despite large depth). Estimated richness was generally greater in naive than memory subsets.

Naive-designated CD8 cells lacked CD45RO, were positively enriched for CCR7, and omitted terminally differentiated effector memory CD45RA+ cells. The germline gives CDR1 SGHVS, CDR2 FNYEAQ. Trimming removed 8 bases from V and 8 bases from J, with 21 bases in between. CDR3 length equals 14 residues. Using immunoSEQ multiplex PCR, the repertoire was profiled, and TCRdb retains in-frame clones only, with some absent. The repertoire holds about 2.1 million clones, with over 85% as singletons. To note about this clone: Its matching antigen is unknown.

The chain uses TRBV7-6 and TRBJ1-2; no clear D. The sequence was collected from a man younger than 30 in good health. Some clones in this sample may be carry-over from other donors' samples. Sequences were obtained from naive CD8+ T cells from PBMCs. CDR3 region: CASSSGGRAGGYTF. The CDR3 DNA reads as TGTGCCAGCTCCTCAGGAGGAAGGGCAGGCGGCTACACCTTC.